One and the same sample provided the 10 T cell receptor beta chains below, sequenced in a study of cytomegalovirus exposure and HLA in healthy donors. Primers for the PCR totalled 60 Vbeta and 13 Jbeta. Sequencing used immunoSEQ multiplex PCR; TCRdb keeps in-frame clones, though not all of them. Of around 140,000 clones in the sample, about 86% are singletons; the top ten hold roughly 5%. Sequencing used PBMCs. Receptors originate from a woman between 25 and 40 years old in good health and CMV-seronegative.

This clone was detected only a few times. The CDR3 region has the DNA TGTGCCATCAGTGGGAACAGGGGTGCTTTCTTT. It translates to CAISGNRGAFF. This rearrangement joins TRBV10-3 to TRBJ1-1; TRBD1 matches at 7 bases. The CDR3 length is 11 residues. With V trimmed by 4 bases and J by 11 bases, 4 bases remained unmatched. Germline values: CDR1 ENHRY, CDR2 SYGVKD.

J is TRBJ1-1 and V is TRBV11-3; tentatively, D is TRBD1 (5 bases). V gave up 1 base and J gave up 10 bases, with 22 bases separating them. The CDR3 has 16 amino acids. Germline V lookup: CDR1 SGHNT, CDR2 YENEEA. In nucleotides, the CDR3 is TGTGCCAGCAGCTTAGGTTGGGGGAGCGGGTGGATTGGAGCTTTCTTT. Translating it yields CASSLGWGSGWIGAFF.

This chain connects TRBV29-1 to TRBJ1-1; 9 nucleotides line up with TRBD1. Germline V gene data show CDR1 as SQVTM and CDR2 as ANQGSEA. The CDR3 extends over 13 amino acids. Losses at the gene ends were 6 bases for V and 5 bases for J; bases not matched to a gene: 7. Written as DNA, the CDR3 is TGCAGCGTCCAGGGACAGGGAGATACTGAAGCTTTCTTT. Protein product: CSVQGQGDTEAFF. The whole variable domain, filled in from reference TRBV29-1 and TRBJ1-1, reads SAVISQKPSRDICQRGTSLTIQCQVDSQVTMMFWYRQQPGQSLTLIATANQGSEATYESGFVIDKFPISRPNLTFSTLTVSNMSPEDSSIYLCSVQGQGDTEAFFGQGTRLTVV.

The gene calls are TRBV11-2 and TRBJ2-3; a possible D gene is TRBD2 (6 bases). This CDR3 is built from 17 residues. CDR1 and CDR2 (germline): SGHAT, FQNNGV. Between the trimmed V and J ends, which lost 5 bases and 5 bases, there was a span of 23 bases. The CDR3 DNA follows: TGTGCCAGCAGCGGGGGGATAACTAGGCTCGCAGTAGATACGCAGTATTTT. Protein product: CASSGGITRLAVDTQYF.

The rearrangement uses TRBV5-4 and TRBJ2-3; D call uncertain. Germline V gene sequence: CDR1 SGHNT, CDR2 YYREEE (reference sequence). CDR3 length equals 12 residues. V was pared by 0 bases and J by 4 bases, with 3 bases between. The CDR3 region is CASSLVSDTQYF. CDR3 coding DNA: TGTGCCAGCAGCTTGGTATCAGATACGCAGTATTTT.

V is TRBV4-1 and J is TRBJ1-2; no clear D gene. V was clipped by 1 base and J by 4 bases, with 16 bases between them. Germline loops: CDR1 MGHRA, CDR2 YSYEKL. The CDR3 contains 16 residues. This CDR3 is CASSQVGQTITYGYTF. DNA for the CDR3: TGCGCCAGCAGCCAAGTTGGGCAGACAATTACCTATGGCTACACCTTC.

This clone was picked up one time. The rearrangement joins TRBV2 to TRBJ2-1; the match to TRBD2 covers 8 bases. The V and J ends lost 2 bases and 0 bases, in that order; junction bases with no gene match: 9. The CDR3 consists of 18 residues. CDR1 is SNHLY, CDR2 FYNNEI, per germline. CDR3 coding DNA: TGTGCCAGCAGTGAAAGAGTGGCTAGCGGGTACTCCTACAATGAGCAGTTCTTC. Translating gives CASSERVASGYSYNEQFF.

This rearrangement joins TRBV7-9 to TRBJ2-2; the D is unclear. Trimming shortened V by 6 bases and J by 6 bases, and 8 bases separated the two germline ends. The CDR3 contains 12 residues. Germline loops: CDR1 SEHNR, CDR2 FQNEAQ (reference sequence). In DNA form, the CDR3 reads TGTGCCAGCAGACTCGAATCCGGGGAGCTGTTTTTT. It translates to CASRLESGELFF.

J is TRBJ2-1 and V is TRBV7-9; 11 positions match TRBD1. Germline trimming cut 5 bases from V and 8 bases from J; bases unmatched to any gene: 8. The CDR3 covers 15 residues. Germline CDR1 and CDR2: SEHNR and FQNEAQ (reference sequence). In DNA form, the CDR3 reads TGTGCCAGCAGCCCAAGGACAGGGGGCCGAGATGAGCAGTTCTTC. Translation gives CASSPRTGGRDEQFF.

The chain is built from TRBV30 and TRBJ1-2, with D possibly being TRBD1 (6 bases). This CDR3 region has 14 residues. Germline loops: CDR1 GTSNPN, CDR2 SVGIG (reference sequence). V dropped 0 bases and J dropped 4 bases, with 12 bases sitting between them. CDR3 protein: CAWSVWGGGYGYTF. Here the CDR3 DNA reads TGTGCCTGGAGTGTTTGGGGAGGGGGCTATGGCTACACCTTC.